This T cell receptor beta chain was profiled in a study of regulatory T cells in long-lasting Graves disease. Study-wide context: Over-5-year antithyroid drug use with positive TSH receptor antibodies defined persistent Graves' disease in the study. General study findings and limits: Lower TCR diversity was seen in persistent Graves' patients than in newly diagnosed ones. Segments TRBV28, TRBJ1-2 and TRBJ2-5 showed preferential usage in persistent disease.

Time point noted: persistent/refractory GD, antithyroid drugs over 5 years with positive TRAb. Preparation of the TCR library used RNA extracted from PBMCs. In Xi'an, China, an endocrinology department was the source of patients. This clonotype was found many times. The antigen remains undetermined. Combining iRepertoire HTBI primers with Arm-PCR of CDR3 regions, the authors built TCR beta libraries. One entry per CDR3 protein results from TCRdb running MiXCR on the multiplex PCR reads. The repertoire consists of more than 350,000 distinct CDR3 sequences, with around 23% occurring once and the leading ten covering roughly an eighth. Germline lookup yields CDR1 MDHEN and CDR2 SYDVKM. The CDR3 spans 15 residues. Between the trimmed V and J ends, which lost 7 bases and 7 bases, there was a span of 22 bases.

The sequenced sample was peripheral blood mononuclear cells (PBMCs), obtained when the disease was refractory, from a patient treated with antithyroid drugs. The chain recombines TRBV28 with TRBJ1-2; weak D call: TRBD1 (6 bases). This clonotype was sampled from a female donor with Graves disease. CDR3 nucleotide sequence: TGTGCCAGCATTCGGCGCGACGGCGGGGGGCTTGGCTACACCTTC. Protein: CASIRRDGGGLGYTF.